The entry below gives a single T cell receptor (beta chain) sequence along with its context. The antigen remains undetermined. 60 Vbeta and 13 Jbeta primers were used in PCR. TCRdb keeps only in-frame clones here, not all; method: immunoSEQ multiplex PCR. The sample contains approximately 300,000 clones, about four fifths of which appear only once. The data were obtained in a study of cytomegalovirus exposure and HLA in healthy donors. General study points: TCR beta chain V- and J-gene trimming was linked, in a later analysis, to a missense variant in DCLRE1C. TCR beta sequences reportedly predicted the HLA-A and HLA-B alleles of most subjects accurately. Many donors carried some public TCRs, although rarity characterized most TCR sequences. Compared with the roughly 700-donor mean, an Asian-associated ancestry cluster reportedly had fewer N-insertions, according to a later analysis.

The CDR3 has 14 amino acids. Germline CDR1 reads LGHNA; CDR2 reads YNFKEQ. The sequenced sample was PBMCs. The sequence was collected from a girl aged 2 to 9 in good health and CMV-seronegative. The J gene is TRBJ2-5, the V gene TRBV4-2, with 8 bases that match TRBD2. The J call may not be correct, given that the DNA end is closer to TRBJ2-7. The CDR3 here is CASSQERELGEQYF. The CDR3 DNA sequence: TGTGCCAGCAGCCAGGAGCGGGAGTTGGGCGAGCAGTACTTC.